This T cell receptor (beta chain) was captured by sequencing in a study of cytomegalovirus exposure and HLA in healthy donors. About the research overall: Earlier work reported 100 million or so unique TCR beta sequences from about 180 million T cells.

Unmatched junction bases numbered 5, after V lost 5 bases and J lost 4 bases. The CDR3 has 15 residues. Germline V gives CDR1 SEHNR, CDR2 FQNEAQ (reference sequence). 13 Jbeta primers and 60 Vbeta primers were used for the PCR. Profiled with immunoSEQ multiplex PCR; TCRdb holds only in-frame clones, not every one. The table has about 270,000 clones, 65% to 85% seen once. Overall study findings and caveats: Upon later analysis, HLA-associated TCR beta chains proved more clonally expanded than other, equally common chains. The authors considered a cluster of highly shared sequence variants likely to be a sequencing artifact.

This clone was observed a handful of times. Its antigen is undetermined. V and J are TRBV7-9 and TRBJ2-5, with TRBD2 matching over 12 bases. The material sequenced was PBMCs. This TCR was recovered from a female donor in good health and CMV-seronegative. The CDR3 region is CASSATSGRIETQYF. The CDR3 nucleotides are TGTGCCAGCAGCGCGACTAGCGGGAGAATAGAGACCCAGTACTTC.